In this sample, the clone carrying this T cell receptor (beta chain) turned up once. The data were obtained in a study of blood T cell repertoires in COVID-19. Libraries were prepared by immunoSEQ multiplex PCR; TCRdb keeps only in-frame clonotypes and omits some of them. Counted here are about 25,000 clones, roughly 84% occurring once; the ten biggest clones make up approximately 8%. The CDR3 extends over 13 amino acids. The V end was cut by 0 bases, the J end by 6 bases, with 6 bases between. Germline V gene sequence: CDR1 SGHAT, CDR2 FQNNGV. The V gene is TRBV11-2, the J gene TRBJ2-1, with D unresolved. The sequenced sample consisted of peripheral blood. This receptor was taken from a man aged 50-59 years with active COVID-19. The CDR3 is CASSLEGPNEQFF. The CDR3 bases are TGTGCCAGCAGCTTAGAGGGCCCCAATGAGCAGTTCTTC.